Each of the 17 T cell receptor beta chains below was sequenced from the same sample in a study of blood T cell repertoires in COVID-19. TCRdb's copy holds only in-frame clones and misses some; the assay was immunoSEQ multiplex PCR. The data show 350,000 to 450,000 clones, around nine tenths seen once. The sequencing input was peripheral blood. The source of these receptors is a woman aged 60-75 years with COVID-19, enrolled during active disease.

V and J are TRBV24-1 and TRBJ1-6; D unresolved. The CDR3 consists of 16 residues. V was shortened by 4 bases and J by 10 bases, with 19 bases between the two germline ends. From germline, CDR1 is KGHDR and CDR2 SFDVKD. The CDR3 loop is CATSERASLRGSPLHF. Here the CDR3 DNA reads TGTGCCACCAGTGAACGGGCCTCCTTACGGGGATCACCCCTCCACTTT.

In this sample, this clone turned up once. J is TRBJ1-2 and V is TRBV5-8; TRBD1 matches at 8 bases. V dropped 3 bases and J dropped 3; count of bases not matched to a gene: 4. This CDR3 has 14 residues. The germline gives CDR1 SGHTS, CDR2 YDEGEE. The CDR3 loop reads CASSSGQGHYGYTF. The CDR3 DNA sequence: TGTGCCAGCAGCTCAGGACAGGGTCACTATGGCTACACCTTC.

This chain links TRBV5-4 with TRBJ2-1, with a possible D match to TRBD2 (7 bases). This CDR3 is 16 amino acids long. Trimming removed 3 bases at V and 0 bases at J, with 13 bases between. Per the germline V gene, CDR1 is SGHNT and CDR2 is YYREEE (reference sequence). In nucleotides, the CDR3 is TGTGCCAGCAGCTCGGGGGGCCCCCGCTCCTACAATGAGCAGTTCTTC. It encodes CASSSGGPRSYNEQFF.

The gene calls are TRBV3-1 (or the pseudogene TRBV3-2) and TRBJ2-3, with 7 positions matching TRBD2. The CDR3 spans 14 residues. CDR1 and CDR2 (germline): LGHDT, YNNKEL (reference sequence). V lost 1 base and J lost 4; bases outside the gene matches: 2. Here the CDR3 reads CASSQGTRADTQYF. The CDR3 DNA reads TGTGCCAGCAGCCAAGGGACTAGGGCAGATACGCAGTATTTT.

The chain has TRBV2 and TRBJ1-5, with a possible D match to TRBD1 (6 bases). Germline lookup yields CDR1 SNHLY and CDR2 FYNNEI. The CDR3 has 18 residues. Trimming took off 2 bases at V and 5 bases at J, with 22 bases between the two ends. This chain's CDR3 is CASSEIGRGRGYDQPQHF. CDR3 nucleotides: TGTGCCAGCAGTGAAATCGGCCGTGGCAGGGGATACGATCAGCCCCAGCATTTT. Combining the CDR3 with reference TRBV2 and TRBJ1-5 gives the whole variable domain EPEVTQTPSHQVTQMGQEVILRCVPISNHLYFYWYRQILGQKVEFLVSFYNNEISEKSEIFDDQFSVERPDGSNFTLKIRSTKLEDSAMYFCASSEIGRGRGYDQPQHFGDGTRLSIL.

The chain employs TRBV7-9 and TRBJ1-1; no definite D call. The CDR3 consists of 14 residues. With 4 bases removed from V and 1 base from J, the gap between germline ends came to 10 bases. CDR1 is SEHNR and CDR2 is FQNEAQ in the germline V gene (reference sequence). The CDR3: CASSSLGRNTEAFF. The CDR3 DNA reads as TGTGCCAGCAGCTCACTGGGCCGGAACACTGAAGCTTTCTTT.

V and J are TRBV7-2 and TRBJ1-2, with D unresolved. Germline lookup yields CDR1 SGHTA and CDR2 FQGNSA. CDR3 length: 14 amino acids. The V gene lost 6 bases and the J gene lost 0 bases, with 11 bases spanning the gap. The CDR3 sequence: CASSRPVPNYGYTF. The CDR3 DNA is TGTGCCAGCAGTCGTCCTGTTCCTAACTATGGCTACACCTTC.

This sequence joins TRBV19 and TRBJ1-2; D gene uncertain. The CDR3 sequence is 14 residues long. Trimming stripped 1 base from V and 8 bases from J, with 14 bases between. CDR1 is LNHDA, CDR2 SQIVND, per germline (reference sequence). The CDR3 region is CASSIGDGVAGYTF. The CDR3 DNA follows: TGTGCCAGTAGTATAGGAGACGGAGTCGCCGGCTACACCTTC.

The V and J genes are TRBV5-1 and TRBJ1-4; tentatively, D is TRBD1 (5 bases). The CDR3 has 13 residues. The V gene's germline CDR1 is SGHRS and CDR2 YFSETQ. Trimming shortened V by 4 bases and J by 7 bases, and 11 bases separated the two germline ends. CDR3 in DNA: TGCGCCAGCAGCCTTCAGGGAGGTGAAAAACTGTTTTTT. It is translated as CASSLQGGEKLFF.

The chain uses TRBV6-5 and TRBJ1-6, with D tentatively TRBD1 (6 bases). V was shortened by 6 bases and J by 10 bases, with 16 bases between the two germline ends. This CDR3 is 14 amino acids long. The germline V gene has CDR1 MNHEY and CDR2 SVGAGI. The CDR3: CASRPGGAYSPLHF. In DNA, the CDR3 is TGTGCCAGCAGACCCGGGGGGGCCTACTCACCCCTCCACTTT.

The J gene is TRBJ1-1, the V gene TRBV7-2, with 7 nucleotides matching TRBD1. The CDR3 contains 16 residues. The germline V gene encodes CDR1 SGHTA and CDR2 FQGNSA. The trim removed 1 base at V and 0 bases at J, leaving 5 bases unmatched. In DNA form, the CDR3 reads TGTGCCAGCAGCTTAGTGCCAGGGGGTATGAACACTGAAGCTTTCTTT. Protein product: CASSLVPGGMNTEAFF.

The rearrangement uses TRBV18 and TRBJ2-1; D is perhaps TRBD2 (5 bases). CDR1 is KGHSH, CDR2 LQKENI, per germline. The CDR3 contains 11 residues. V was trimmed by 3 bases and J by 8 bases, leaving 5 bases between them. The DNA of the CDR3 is TGTGCCAGCTCACCGAGGGATGAGCAGTTCTTC. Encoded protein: CASSPRDEQFF.

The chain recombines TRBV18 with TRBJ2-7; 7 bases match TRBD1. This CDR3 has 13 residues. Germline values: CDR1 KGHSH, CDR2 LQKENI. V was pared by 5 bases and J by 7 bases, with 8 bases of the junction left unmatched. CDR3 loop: CASSSMGTDEQYF. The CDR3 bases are TGTGCCAGCTCATCAATGGGGACAGATGAGCAGTACTTC. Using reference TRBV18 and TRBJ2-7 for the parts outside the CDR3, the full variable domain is NAGVMQNPRHLVRRRGQEARLRCSPMKGHSHVYWYRQLPEEGLKFMVYLQKENIIDESGMPKERFSAEFPKEGPSILRIQQVVRGDSAAYFCASSSMGTDEQYFGPGTRLTVT.

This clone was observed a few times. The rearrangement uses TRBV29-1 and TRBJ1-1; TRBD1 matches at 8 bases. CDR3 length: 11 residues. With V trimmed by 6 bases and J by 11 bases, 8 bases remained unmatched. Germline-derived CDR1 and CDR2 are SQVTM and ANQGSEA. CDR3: CSVTDRDRAFF. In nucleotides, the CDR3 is TGCAGCGTAACCGACCGGGACAGGGCTTTCTTT.

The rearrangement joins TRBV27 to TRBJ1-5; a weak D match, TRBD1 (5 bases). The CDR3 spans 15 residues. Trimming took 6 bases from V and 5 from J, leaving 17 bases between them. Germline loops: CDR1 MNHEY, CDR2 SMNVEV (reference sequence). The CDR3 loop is CASRKMGGTDQPQHF. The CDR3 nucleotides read TGTGCCAGCAGAAAAATGGGGGGAACGGATCAGCCCCAGCATTTT.

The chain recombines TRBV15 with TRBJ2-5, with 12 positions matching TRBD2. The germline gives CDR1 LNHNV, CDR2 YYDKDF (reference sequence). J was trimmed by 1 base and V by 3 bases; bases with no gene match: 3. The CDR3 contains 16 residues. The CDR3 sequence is CATSRASGGVQETQYF. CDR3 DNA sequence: TGTGCCACCAGCAGGGCTAGCGGGGGGGTCCAAGAGACCCAGTACTTC.

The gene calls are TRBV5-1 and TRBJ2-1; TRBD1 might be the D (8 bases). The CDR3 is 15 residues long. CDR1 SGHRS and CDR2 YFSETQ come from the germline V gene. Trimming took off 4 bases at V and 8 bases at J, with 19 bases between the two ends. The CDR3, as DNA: TGCGCCAGCAGCGCCCGAGGACAGGGAGGGGATGAGCAGTTCTTC. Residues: CASSARGQGGDEQFF.